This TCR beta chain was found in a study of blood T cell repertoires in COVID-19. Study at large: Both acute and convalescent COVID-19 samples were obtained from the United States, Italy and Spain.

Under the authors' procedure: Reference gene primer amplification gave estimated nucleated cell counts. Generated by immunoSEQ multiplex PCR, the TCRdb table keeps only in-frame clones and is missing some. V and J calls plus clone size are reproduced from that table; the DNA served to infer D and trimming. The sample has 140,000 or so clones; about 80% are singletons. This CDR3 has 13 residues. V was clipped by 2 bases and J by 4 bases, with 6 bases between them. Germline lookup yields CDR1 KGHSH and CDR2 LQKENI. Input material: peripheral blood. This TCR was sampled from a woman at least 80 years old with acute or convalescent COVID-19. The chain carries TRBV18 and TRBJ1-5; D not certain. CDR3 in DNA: TGTGCCAGCTCACCAGTCAGGAATCAGCCCCAGCATTTT. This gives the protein CASSPVRNQPQHF.